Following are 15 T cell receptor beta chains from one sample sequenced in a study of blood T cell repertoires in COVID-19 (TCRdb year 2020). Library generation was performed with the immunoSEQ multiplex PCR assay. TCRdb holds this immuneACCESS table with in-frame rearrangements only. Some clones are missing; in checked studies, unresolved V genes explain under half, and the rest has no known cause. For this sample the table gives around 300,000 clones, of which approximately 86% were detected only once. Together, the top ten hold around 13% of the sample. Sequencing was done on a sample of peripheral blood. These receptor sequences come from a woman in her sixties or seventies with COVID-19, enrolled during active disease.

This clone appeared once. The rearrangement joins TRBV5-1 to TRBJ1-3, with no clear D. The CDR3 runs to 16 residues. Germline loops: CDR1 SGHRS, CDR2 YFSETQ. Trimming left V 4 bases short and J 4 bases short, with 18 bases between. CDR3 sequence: CASSLAGLSFGNTIYF. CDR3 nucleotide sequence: TGCGCCAGCAGCCTTGCAGGCCTAAGCTTCGGAAACACCATATATTTT.

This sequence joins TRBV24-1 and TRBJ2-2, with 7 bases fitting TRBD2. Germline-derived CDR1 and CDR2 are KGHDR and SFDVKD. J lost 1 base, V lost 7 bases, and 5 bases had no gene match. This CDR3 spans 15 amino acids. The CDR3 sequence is CATSGRQGNTGELFF. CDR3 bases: TGTGCCACCAGCGGGAGGCAGGGGAACACCGGGGAGCTGTTTTTT.

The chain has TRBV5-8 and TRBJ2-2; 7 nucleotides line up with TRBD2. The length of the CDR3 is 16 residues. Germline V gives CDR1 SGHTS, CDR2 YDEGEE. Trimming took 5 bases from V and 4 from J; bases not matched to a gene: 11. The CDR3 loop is CASSSGEGIRTGELFF. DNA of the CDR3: TGTGCCAGCAGTTCCGGGGAGGGGATACGCACCGGGGAGCTGTTTTTT.

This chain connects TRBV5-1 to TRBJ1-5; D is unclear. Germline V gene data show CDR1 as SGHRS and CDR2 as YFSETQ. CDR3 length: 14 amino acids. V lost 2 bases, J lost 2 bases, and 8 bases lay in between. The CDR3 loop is CASSFGVGNQPQHF. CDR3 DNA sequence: TGCGCCAGCAGCTTCGGGGTTGGCAATCAGCCCCAGCATTTT.

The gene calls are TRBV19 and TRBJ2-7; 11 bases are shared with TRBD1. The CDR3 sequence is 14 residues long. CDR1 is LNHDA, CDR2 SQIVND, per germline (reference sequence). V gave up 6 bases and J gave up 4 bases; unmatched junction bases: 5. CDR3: CASSYGTGGYEQYF. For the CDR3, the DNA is TGTGCCAGTAGCTACGGGACAGGGGGTTACGAGCAGTACTTC.

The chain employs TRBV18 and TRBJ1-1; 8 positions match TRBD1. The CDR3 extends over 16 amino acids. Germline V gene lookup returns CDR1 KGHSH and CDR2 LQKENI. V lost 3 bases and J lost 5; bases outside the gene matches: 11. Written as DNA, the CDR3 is TGTGCCAGCTCACCGGGAAGCGGACAGGGTGGGACTGAAGCTTTCTTT. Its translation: CASSPGSGQGGTEAFF.

CDR3 residues: CASSYSKQGNYGYTF. As DNA, the CDR3 is TGTGCCAGCAGTTACTCGAAACAGGGGAACTATGGCTACACCTTC. The rearrangement links TRBV6-5 to TRBJ1-2, with TRBD1 matching 7 bases. This CDR3 is built from 15 residues. The V gene end was trimmed by 0 bases and the J gene end by 2 bases; junction bases not matched to a gene: 3. Germline V gene lookup returns CDR1 MNHEY and CDR2 SVGAGI.

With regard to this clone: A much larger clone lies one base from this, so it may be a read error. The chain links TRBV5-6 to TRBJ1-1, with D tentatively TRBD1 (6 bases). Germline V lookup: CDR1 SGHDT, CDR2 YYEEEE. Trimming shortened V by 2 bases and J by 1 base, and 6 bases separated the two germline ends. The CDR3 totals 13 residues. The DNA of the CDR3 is TGTGCCAGCAGCTTACAGGGGAACACTGAAGCTTTCTTT. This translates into CASSLQGNTEAFF.

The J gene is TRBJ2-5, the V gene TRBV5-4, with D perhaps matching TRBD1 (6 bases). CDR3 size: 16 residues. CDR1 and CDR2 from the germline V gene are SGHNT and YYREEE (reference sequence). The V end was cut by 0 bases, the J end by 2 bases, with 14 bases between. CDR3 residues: CASSLGMGALQETQYF. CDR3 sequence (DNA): TGTGCCAGCAGCTTGGGTATGGGGGCGCTTCAAGAGACCCAGTACTTC.

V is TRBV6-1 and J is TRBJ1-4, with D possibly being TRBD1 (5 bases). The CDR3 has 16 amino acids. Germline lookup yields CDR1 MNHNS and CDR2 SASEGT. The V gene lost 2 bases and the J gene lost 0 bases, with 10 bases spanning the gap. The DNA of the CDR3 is TGTGCCAGCAGTGAATGGCAGGGATCAACTAATGAAAAACTGTTTTTT. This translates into CASSEWQGSTNEKLFF.

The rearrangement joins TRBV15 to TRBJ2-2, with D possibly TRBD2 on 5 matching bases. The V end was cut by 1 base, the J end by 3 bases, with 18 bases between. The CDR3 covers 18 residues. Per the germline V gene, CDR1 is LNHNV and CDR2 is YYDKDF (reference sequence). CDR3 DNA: TGTGCCACCAGCAGAGTAAGAGGGATGGTATTATACACCGGGGAGCTGTTTTTT. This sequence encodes CATSRVRGMVLYTGELFF.

CDR3 DNA: TGTGCCAGCAGCAATCGGGAAGGTACTGAAGCTTTCTTT. Residues: CASSNREGTEAFF. This chain uses TRBV12-3 or TRBV12-4 with TRBJ1-1; D is ambiguous. With 6 bases removed from V and 5 bases from J, the gap between germline ends came to 13 bases. CDR3 length equals 13 residues.

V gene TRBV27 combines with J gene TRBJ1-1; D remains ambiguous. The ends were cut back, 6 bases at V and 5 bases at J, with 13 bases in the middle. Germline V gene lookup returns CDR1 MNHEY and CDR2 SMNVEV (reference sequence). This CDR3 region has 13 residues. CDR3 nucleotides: TGTGCCAGCAGCAACTCCGGGAGGACTGAAGCTTTCTTT. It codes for CASSNSGRTEAFF.

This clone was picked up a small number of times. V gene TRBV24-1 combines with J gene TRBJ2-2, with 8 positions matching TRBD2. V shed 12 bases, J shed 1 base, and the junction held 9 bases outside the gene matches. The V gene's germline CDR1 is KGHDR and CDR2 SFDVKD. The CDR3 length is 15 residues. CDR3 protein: CAQGVSGKNTGELFF. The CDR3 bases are TGTGCCCAAGGGGTTAGCGGGAAGAACACCGGGGAGCTGTTTTTT.

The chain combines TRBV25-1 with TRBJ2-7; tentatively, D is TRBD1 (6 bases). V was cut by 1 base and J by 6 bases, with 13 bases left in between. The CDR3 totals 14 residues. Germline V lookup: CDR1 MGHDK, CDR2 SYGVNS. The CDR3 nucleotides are TGTGCCAGCAGTGAATGGCCAGGGGATTCCGAGCAGTACTTC. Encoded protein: CASSEWPGDSEQYF.